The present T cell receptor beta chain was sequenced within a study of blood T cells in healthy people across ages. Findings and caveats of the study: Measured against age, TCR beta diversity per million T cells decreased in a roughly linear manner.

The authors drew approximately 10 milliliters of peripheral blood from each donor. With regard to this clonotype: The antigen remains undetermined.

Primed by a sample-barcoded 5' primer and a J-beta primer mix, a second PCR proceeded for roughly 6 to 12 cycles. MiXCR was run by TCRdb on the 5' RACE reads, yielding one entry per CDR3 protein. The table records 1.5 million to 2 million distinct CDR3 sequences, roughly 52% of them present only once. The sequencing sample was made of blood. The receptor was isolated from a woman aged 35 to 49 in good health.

In DNA form, the CDR3 reads TGCGCCAGCAGTCAGAACACAGGGGGGTTGAATGAGCAGTTCTTC. Amino acids: CASSQNTGGLNEQFF. The chain carries TRBV5-1 and TRBJ2-1; TRBD1 aligns across 8 bases. J lost 7 bases, V lost 5 bases, and 11 bases had no gene match. Per germline, CDR1 SGHRS and CDR2 YFSETQ. The CDR3 consists of 15 residues.